Below, one T cell receptor (beta chain) is given with its context. This sample was taken from a study of blood T cell repertoires in COVID-19. The authors' processing: The assay estimated nucleated cells by amplifying reference gene primers. Measured with immunoSEQ multiplex PCR; TCRdb has only the in-frame clones, and not every one. That table supplies the V and J calls and clone size; D and trimming were determined from the DNA. This sample has more than 85,000 clones, with approximately 86% found just once. CDR1 and CDR2 (germline): MDHEN, SYDVKM. CDR3 length: 15 amino acids. The ends lost 3 bases at V and 5 bases at J; junction bases unmatched: 3.

The material sequenced was PBMCs or T cells enriched from blood (not recorded which). The chain is built from TRBV28 and TRBJ2-7, with 14 bases aligning to TRBD2. The clonotype was recovered from a woman aged 45-59 years who had recovered from COVID-19. CDR3 residues: CASSFGTSGRHEQYF. The DNA of the CDR3 is TGTGCCAGCAGTTTTGGGACTAGCGGGAGACACGAGCAGTACTTC.